The 15 T cell receptor beta chains presented below share a single source sample, sequenced in a study of beta chain features in type 1 diabetes (dated by TCRdb to 2017 to 2018). The method was the immunoSEQ multiplex PCR assay. The entire amount of isolated RNA was reverse transcribed using the High Capacity cDNA Reverse Transcription Kit, so the sequenced TCRB transcripts were expressed ones. TCRdb took this table from immuneACCESS and kept in-frame rearrangements with V and J called. Such tables lack part of the clones; where checked against another copy, unresolved V genes explain under half of the gap, and the rest is unexplained. The table for this sample lists roughly 250,000 clones; over 8.5% of them were counted only once. Of the sample, 0.034% falls within the top ten clones. Source material: naive CD4+ T cells from blood. Read against the paper, the sample's cell subset or site label means: true naive CD4+ T cells. The receptors stem from a woman between 18 and 29 years old in good health.

This clone was recorded a few times. This chain uses TRBV2 with TRBJ2-7; TRBD1 agrees at 10 bases. Looked up from germline, CDR1 is SNHLY and CDR2 is FYNNEI. The CDR3 is made up of 13 amino acids. V was clipped by 6 bases and J by 5 bases; unmatched bases: 4. CDR3 sequence reads: CASRGTGEHEQYF. In DNA form, the CDR3 reads TGTGCCAGCAGGGGGACAGGGGAGCACGAGCAGTACTTC. The whole variable domain, remainder taken from reference TRBV2 and TRBJ2-7, is EPEVTQTPSHQVTQMGQEVILRCVPISNHLYFYWYRQILGQKVEFLVSFYNNEISEKSEIFDDQFSVERPDGSNFTLKIRSTKLEDSAMYFCASRGTGEHEQYFGPGTRLTVT.

A few counts support this clone. As DNA, the CDR3 is TGTGCCAGCAGCTTAGTACAGGCAGCCTACGAGCAGTACTTC. This encodes CASSLVQAAYEQYF. This chain links TRBV7-2 with TRBJ2-7; maybe TRBD1 (5 bases). V lost 1 base and J lost 2, with 9 bases in between. Germline V gene data show CDR1 as SGHTA and CDR2 as FQGNSA. The CDR3 spans 14 residues.

V gene TRBV15 combines with J gene TRBJ1-1; tentatively, D is TRBD1 (5 bases). Trimming pared 0 bases from V and 7 bases from J, leaving 9 bases between. The CDR3 covers 13 residues. Germline V gene data show CDR1 as LNHNV and CDR2 as YYDKDF (reference sequence). The CDR3 DNA is TGTGCCACCAGCAGAGACAGACAGCGTGAAGCTTTCTTT. Its translation: CATSRDRQREAFF.

The J gene is TRBJ2-7, the V gene TRBV2; 7 bases line up with TRBD2. The CDR3 is made up of 15 amino acids. Trimming took 4 bases from V and 5 from J; bases not matched to a gene: 11. CDR1 and CDR2 (germline): SNHLY, FYNNEI. The CDR3 region is CASSGGREGLDEQYF. In DNA form, the CDR3 reads TGTGCCAGCAGTGGGGGGAGGGAGGGCCTGGACGAGCAGTACTTC.

The chain carries TRBV18 and TRBJ2-1; no clear D gene. V was clipped by 6 bases and J by 2 bases, with 5 bases between them. This CDR3 comprises 12 residues. Germline CDR1 KGHSH, CDR2 LQKENI. The CDR3 DNA follows: TGTGCCAGCTCGGCAGCCTACAATGAGCAGTTCTTC. Translated, it gives CASSAAYNEQFF.

This clone appeared a few times. The gene calls are TRBV27 and TRBJ2-1, with 11 bases fitting TRBD2. Trimming removed 5 bases from V and 10 bases from J; junction bases left unmatched: 10. Germline CDR1 MNHEY, CDR2 SMNVEV (reference sequence). The CDR3 loop spans 15 amino acids. CDR3 loop: CASSPRLAGGREQFF. CDR3 in DNA: TGTGCCAGCAGTCCCCGATTAGCGGGGGGGCGAGAGCAGTTCTTC.

This clone was observed a handful of times. This chain joins TRBV11-1 and TRBJ1-1; 8 nucleotides agree with TRBD1. Germline V gene lookup returns CDR1 SGHAT and CDR2 FQDESV (reference sequence). This CDR3 has 14 amino acids. V lost 6 bases and J lost 0; bases outside the gene matches: 3. CDR3: CASRTGVMNTEAFF. In DNA form, the CDR3 reads TGTGCCAGCAGGACAGGGGTCATGAACACTGAAGCTTTCTTT.

V and J are TRBV5-4 and TRBJ1-1; D is undetermined. CDR1 and CDR2 (germline): SGHNT, YYREEE (reference sequence). The CDR3 covers 14 residues. V gave up 4 bases and J gave up 4 bases, with 14 bases separating them. CDR3 DNA sequence: TGTGCCAGCAGCCAGGCGGGGTTAGGCACTGAAGCTTTCTTT. It specifies CASSQAGLGTEAFF.

The chain carries TRBV5-1 and TRBJ2-5; D is possibly TRBD1 (6 bases). CDR1 and CDR2 from the germline V gene are SGHRS and YFSETQ. Trimming took off 2 bases at V and 6 bases at J, with 20 bases between the two ends. The CDR3 is 16 amino acids. DNA of the CDR3: TGCGCCAGCAGCTTTGGACAGTTGGGGACGGCAAAGACCCAGTACTTC. This sequence encodes CASSFGQLGTAKTQYF.

The rearrangement uses TRBV13 and TRBJ2-7; 9 nucleotides align to TRBD2. V gave up 5 bases and J gave up 2 bases; unmatched junction bases: 7. This CDR3 is built from 15 residues. In germline, CDR1 is PRHDT, CDR2 FYEKMQ (reference sequence). The CDR3 protein is CASSQRREGPYEQYF. In DNA, the CDR3 is TGTGCCAGCAGCCAGAGGCGGGAGGGCCCCTACGAGCAGTACTTC. Looking up the rest from reference TRBV13 and TRBJ2-7 gives the full variable domain: AAGVIQSPRHLIKEKRETATLKCYPIPRHDTVYWYQQGPGQDPQFLISFYEKMQSDKGSIPDRFSAQQFSDYHSELNMSSLELGDSALYFCASSQRREGPYEQYFGPGTRLTVT.

The chain carries TRBV30 and TRBJ2-3, with D tentatively TRBD2 (7 bases). This CDR3 has 13 residues. Trimming stripped 3 bases from V and 2 bases from J, with 9 bases between. CDR1 and CDR2 (germline): GTSNPN, SVGIG (reference sequence). For the CDR3, the DNA is TGTGCCTGGAGGGGGGGGCACACAGATACGCAGTATTTT. It translates to CAWRGGHTDTQYF.

This clone came up a few times. This sequence joins TRBV18 and TRBJ1-1; 10 positions agree with TRBD1. The CDR3 consists of 15 residues. The trim removed 2 bases at V and 4 bases at J, leaving 4 bases unmatched. The germline CDR1 and CDR2 sequences are KGHSH and LQKENI. The CDR3 region has the DNA TGTGCCAGCTCACCATGGGGACAGGGGTTCACTGAAGCTTTCTTT. Translated, it gives CASSPWGQGFTEAFF.

This chain joins TRBV27 and TRBJ2-7; 9 bases line up with TRBD1. The V and J ends lost 6 bases and 5 bases, in that order; junction bases with no gene match: 8. Germline V gene data show CDR1 as MNHEY and CDR2 as SMNVEV (reference sequence). This CDR3 has 14 residues. The chain's CDR3 is CASSRDRANHEQYF. For the CDR3, the DNA is TGTGCCAGCAGCCGGGACAGGGCAAACCACGAGCAGTACTTC.

This clone was found a few times. V is TRBV19 and J is TRBJ2-7; maybe TRBD2 (5 bases). Germline CDR1 LNHDA, CDR2 SQIVND (reference sequence). The CDR3 extends over 14 amino acids. V was trimmed by 8 bases and J by 3 bases, leaving 17 bases between them. The CDR3 here is CASRGSSSGYEQYF. The CDR3, as DNA: TGTGCCAGTCGGGGTTCATCATCGGGCTACGAGCAGTACTTC.

This clone has more than one count but fewer than ten. The chain combines TRBV30 with TRBJ1-2; no clear D gene. In germline, CDR1 is GTSNPN, CDR2 SVGIG (reference sequence). The V and J ends lost 4 bases and 2 bases respectively, with 11 bases between them. This CDR3 has 13 residues. The DNA for the CDR3 is TGTGCCTGGAACCCGGGAAGGAACTATGGCTACACCTTC. Its translation: CAWNPGRNYGYTF.